These 20 T cell receptor beta chains originate from one sample sequenced in a study of blood T cell repertoires in COVID-19. The protocol was immunoSEQ multiplex PCR, while the TCRdb copy is restricted to in-frame clones and leaves out a portion. This sample has approximately 110,000 clones, with 80% to 90% found just once. Sequenced material: peripheral blood. Receptors originate from a man in his forties with acute or convalescent COVID-19.

CDR3 sequence reads: CASRGAFGYTF. CDR3 sequence (DNA): TGTGCCAGCAGGGGGGCATTCGGCTACACCTTC. J is TRBJ1-2 and V is TRBV7-9, with a possible D match to TRBD1 (6 bases). Germline lookup yields CDR1 SEHNR and CDR2 FQNEAQ (reference sequence). The CDR3 has 11 residues. V was pared by 6 bases and J by 8 bases, with 10 bases between.

The chain carries TRBV29-1 and TRBJ1-1, with 7 bases that match TRBD1. CDR1 SQVTM and CDR2 ANQGSEA come from the germline V gene. J lost 5 bases, V lost 7 bases, and 13 bases had no gene match. CDR3 length: 14 amino acids. CDR3 residues: CSAEGAGVRTEAFF. Written as DNA, the CDR3 is TGCAGCGCCGAGGGGGCAGGGGTGAGAACTGAAGCTTTCTTT.

The chain combines TRBV6-5 with TRBJ2-2; D uncertain. Germline loops: CDR1 MNHEY, CDR2 SVGAGI. The CDR3 length is 15 residues. Trimming cost V 6 bases and J 0 bases, with 11 bases left between them. CDR3 residues: CASSLSVTNTGELFF. Written as DNA, the CDR3 is TGTGCCAGCAGCTTAAGCGTAACGAACACCGGGGAGCTGTTTTTT.

The CDR3 sequence: CASSQGGRRALAFF. For the CDR3, the DNA is TGTGCCAGCAGCCAAGGAGGGCGGCGGGCTCTAGCTTTCTTT. The chain uses TRBV14 and TRBJ1-1, with D uncertain. The germline CDR1 and CDR2 sequences are SGHDN and FVKESK. V lost 1 base to trimming and J lost 10 bases, with 16 bases between them. CDR3 length: 14 amino acids. Variable domain in full (rest from reference TRBV14 and TRBJ1-1): EAGVTQFPSHSVIEKGQTVTLRCDPISGHDNLYWYRRVMGKEIKFLLHFVKESKQDESGMPNNRFLAERTGGTYSTLKVQPAELEDSGVYFCASSQGGRRALAFFGQGTRLTVV.

The chain links TRBV6-1 to TRBJ2-7; possibly TRBD1 for D (6 bases). This CDR3 region has 13 residues. Trimming removed 3 bases from V and 3 bases from J, with 9 bases in between. Per the germline V gene, CDR1 is MNHNS and CDR2 is SASEGT. The CDR3: CASSEKQGYEQYF. For the CDR3, the DNA is TGTGCCAGCAGTGAGAAACAGGGCTACGAGCAGTACTTC.

This chain links TRBV7-3 with TRBJ2-1; the match to TRBD2 covers 7 bases. Trimming cost V 5 bases and J 7 bases; bases outside gene matches: 11. The length of the CDR3 is 15 residues. Germline values: CDR1 SGHTA, CDR2 FQGTGA. This CDR3 reads CASSALSGSGNEQFF. The CDR3 DNA reads TGTGCCAGCAGCGCCCTTAGCGGGTCGGGGAATGAGCAGTTCTTC.

The J gene is TRBJ2-7, the V gene TRBV28; 7 positions match TRBD1. V dropped 8 bases and J dropped 6; count of bases not matched to a gene: 10. There are 13 residues in the CDR3. The germline CDR1 and CDR2 sequences are MDHEN and SYDVKM. The DNA for the CDR3 is TGTGCCAGCTGGGGGCAGGGGGAAGGCGAGCAGTACTTC. Protein sequence: CASWGQGEGEQYF. Full variable domain (rest looked up from reference TRBV28 and TRBJ2-7): DVKVTQSSRYLVKRTGEKVFLECVQDMDHENMFWYRQDPGLGLRLIYFSYDVKMKEKGDIPEGYSVSREKKERFSLILESASTNQTSMYLCASWGQGEGEQYFGPGTRLTVT.

V gene TRBV11-2 combines with J gene TRBJ2-7; TRBD2 aligns across 10 bases. This CDR3 comprises 15 residues. Losses at the gene ends were 5 bases for V and 2 bases for J; bases not matched to a gene: 6. The germline V gene encodes CDR1 SGHAT and CDR2 FQNNGV. The CDR3 nucleotides read TGTGCCAGCAGCACGCCACTAGCGGGGCCCTACGAGCAGTACTTC. This gives the protein CASSTPLAGPYEQYF.

The rearrangement links TRBV7-2 to TRBJ2-5; TRBD1 matches 8 bases. Germline V gene lookup returns CDR1 SGHTA and CDR2 FQGNSA. The CDR3 has 15 amino acids. V trimming: 5 bases; J trimming: 4 bases; junction bases outside the gene matches: 9. The CDR3 loop is CASSLGRGLSETQYF. CDR3 bases: TGTGCCAGCAGCCTAGGCAGGGGGCTATCAGAGACCCAGTACTTC. Using reference TRBV7-2 and TRBJ2-5 for the parts outside the CDR3, the full variable domain is GAGVSQSPSNKVTEKGKDVELRCDPISGHTALYWYRQSLGQGLEFLIYFQGNSAPDKSGLPSDRFSAERTGGSVSTLTIQRTQQEDSAVYLCASSLGRGLSETQYFGPGTRLLVL.

The rearrangement links TRBV5-3 to TRBJ2-7; a possible D gene is TRBD1 (6 bases). TRBV5-3 carries the ORF label, with uncertain function. Trimming took 4 bases from V and 6 from J, leaving 20 bases between them. This CDR3 is 15 amino acids long. CDR3 loop: CARSIPGHVVGEQYF. As DNA, the CDR3 is TGTGCCAGAAGCATACCGGGACACGTGGTGGGCGAGCAGTACTTC.

The chain uses TRBV9 and TRBJ2-5; 8 bases map to TRBD1. Germline V gene sequence: CDR1 SGDLS, CDR2 YYNGEE. With V trimmed by 7 bases and J by 4 bases, 15 bases remained unmatched. This CDR3 has 16 residues. The CDR3 is CASGEPGQGRAETQYF. The CDR3 DNA sequence: TGTGCCAGCGGAGAACCCGGACAGGGCCGCGCAGAGACCCAGTACTTC.

This chain links TRBV3-1 (or the pseudogene TRBV3-2) with TRBJ2-1; 15 bases are shared with TRBD2. The CDR3 loop spans 16 amino acids. The junction had 5 bases not matched to a gene; V was cut back by 4 bases and J by 7 bases. Per germline, CDR1 LGHDT and CDR2 YNNKEL (reference sequence). The CDR3 DNA sequence: TGTGCCAGCAGCCCCGGACTAGCGGGGGGGAGGAATGAGCAGTTCTTC. Residues: CASSPGLAGGRNEQFF.

This chain links TRBV27 with TRBJ1-6; D is uncertain. V gave up 6 bases and J gave up 12 bases, with 21 bases separating them. This CDR3 is built from 15 residues. Germline-derived CDR1 and CDR2 are MNHEY and SMNVEV (reference sequence). CDR3 in DNA: TGTGCCAGCAGGTCGCGCTGGAGCGGTATGGGACCCCTCCACTTT. Encoded protein: CASRSRWSGMGPLHF.

This clone occurred once. V is TRBV27 and J is TRBJ1-4, with TRBD1 matching 12 bases. Germline V gene lookup returns CDR1 MNHEY and CDR2 SMNVEV (reference sequence). V was clipped by 1 base and J by 8 bases; unmatched bases: 11. The CDR3 length is 18 residues. The CDR3 DNA reads as TGTGCCAGCAGTTTATTCATCCCGGGACAGGGGGCTGGAGAAAAACTGTTTTTT. Translated: CASSLFIPGQGAGEKLFF.

V gene TRBV10-2 combines with J gene TRBJ1-1, with D perhaps matching TRBD1 (5 bases). The CDR3 loop spans 17 amino acids. The V gene's germline CDR1 is WSHSY and CDR2 SAAADI. V was shortened by 0 bases and J by 0 bases, with 14 bases between the two germline ends. CDR3: CASSESYSGLMNTEAFF. The CDR3 DNA follows: TGCGCCAGCAGTGAGTCGTATTCGGGACTCATGAACACTGAAGCTTTCTTT.

CDR3 in amino acids: CAWRSPSGANVLTF. CDR3 nucleotides: TGTGCCTGGAGGAGCCCATCTGGGGCCAACGTCCTGACTTTC. The chain recombines TRBV30 with TRBJ2-6; D gene uncertain. Trimming removed 3 bases from V and 1 base from J, with 7 bases in between. The CDR3 extends over 14 amino acids. Germline CDR1 reads GTSNPN; CDR2 reads SVGIG (reference sequence).

The gene calls are TRBV19 and TRBJ2-2, with 7 bases identical to TRBD1. Germline CDR1 is LNHDA and CDR2 is SQIVND (reference sequence). CDR3 length equals 14 residues. Losses at the gene ends were 3 bases for V and 4 bases for J; bases not matched to a gene: 2. The CDR3 here is CASSIYRGTGELFF. In DNA form, the CDR3 reads TGTGCCAGTAGTATTTACAGGGGCACCGGGGAGCTGTTTTTT. Drawing the rest from reference TRBV19 and TRBJ2-2, the complete variable domain is DGGITQSPKYLFRKEGQNVTLSCEQNLNHDAMYWYRQDPGQGLRLIYYSQIVNDFQKGDIAEGYSVSREKKESFPLTVTSAQKNPTAFYLCASSIYRGTGELFFGEGSRLTVL.

The chain joins TRBV2 to TRBJ2-3; D is perhaps TRBD2 (6 bases). The germline V gene has CDR1 SNHLY and CDR2 FYNNEI. This CDR3 contains 15 residues. The V and J ends lost 4 bases and 1 base respectively, with 12 bases between them. The chain's CDR3 is CASSGGGIRTDTQYF. For the CDR3, the DNA is TGTGCCAGCAGTGGGGGCGGGATACGCACAGATACGCAGTATTTT.

J is TRBJ2-7 and V is TRBV5-1, with a tentative D call TRBD2 (6 bases). Germline CDR1 is SGHRS and CDR2 is YFSETQ. This CDR3 comprises 13 residues. The V end lost 6 bases, the J end lost 4 bases, and 14 bases lay between the germline ends. CDR3 in DNA: TGCGCCAGCACCCTATTGGGGACTTACGAGCAGTACTTC. This codes for CASTLLGTYEQYF.

The V gene is TRBV9, the J gene TRBJ2-1; 10 bases agree with TRBD2. The CDR3 sequence is 16 residues long. Losses at the gene ends were 0 bases for V and 7 bases for J; bases not matched to a gene: 7. Germline V gene sequence: CDR1 SGDLS, CDR2 YYNGEE. Here the CDR3 DNA reads TGTGCCAGCAGCGTAGAGAGCGGGGGGGCCCGGAATGAGCAGTTCTTC. Residues: CASSVESGGARNEQFF.